The sequence of this TCR beta chain was determined in a study of cytotoxic CD8 clonotypes in ibrutinib-treated CLL (dated by TCRdb to the early 2020s). Describing the broader study: The cohort included approximately 15 treatment-naive and ten to twelve relapsed/refractory patients; 17 were IGHV unmutated. Partial responses were observed in about 25 patients and complete responses in 2; after a median follow-up of roughly 62 months, remission was maintained in around 14 patients and progression was observed in some twelve. The response samples were drawn at a median of roughly eleven months into treatment, with a range of about 6 to 36 months. On average, each sample had 255,043 productive templates and roughly 95,000 productive rearrangements. Longitudinal samples were available for 26 of the 86 trial participants. Cryopreserved peripheral blood mononuclear cells were obtained before treatment, at response, and at either sustained remission or disease progression. Every sample from remission and from progressive disease was obtained while the patients were still on ibrutinib.

CDR1 and CDR2, per the germline V gene, are SGHRS and YFSETQ. The CDR3 numbers 13 residues from cysteine through phenylalanine. Here the CDR3 DNA is all that survives: 39 bases in frame from base 1. The V end loses 0 bases and the J end loses 2 bases, and a stretch of 5 bases separates them. For TCR beta library preparation, around 2 micrograms of genomic DNA were isolated from cryopreserved PBMCs. Longitudinal blood samples from CLL patients on ibrutinib monotherapy were analyzed using high-throughput TCR beta sequencing. Patients were enrolled in a phase 2 open-label single-center ibrutinib monotherapy trial. Notes on this clone: Its antigen specificity is not known. Base-call qualities are not available, and no considerably larger clone is one nucleotide away. Other DNA sequences from this sample encode an identical CDR3 as well.

General study outcomes and caveats: An increase in clonality was observed at ibrutinib response, with clonality remaining stable during sustained remission and falling back toward baseline at progression. Public clonotypes were rare and either shrank or stayed stable during treatment, and the rise in clonality at ibrutinib response reflected expansion of private clonotypes. Lymph node repertoires were not examined, and the timing of sampling was not matched between patients in sustained remission and those whose disease progressed. Baseline clonality exceeded that of age-matched healthy donors and correlated strongly with circulating CD8+ T-cell counts.

The goal of deep resolution MiSeq sequencing was a depth between 1 in 1 million and 1 in 200,000 T cells, and coverage averaged 10x per clonotype. The immunoSEQ hsTCRB Kit was used to generate the TCR beta libraries. The original pipeline was this. Data were analyzed with ImmunoSEQ Data Assistant and ImmunoSEQ Analyzer, with V, D and J genes assigned per IMGT definitions. Clonality was computed as one minus normalized Shannon entropy of productive rearrangement frequencies, ranging from 0 to 1. Only overrepresented clonotypes making up at least 0.05% of each patient's repertoire were included in the public clonotype analysis. Approximately 14 age-matched healthy donor repertoires from immuneACCESS served as clonality controls. TCRdb mirrors the immuneACCESS table, restricted to in-frame sequences. Some clones are absent from its copies; in checked studies, under half trace to an unresolved V gene, and the reason for the others is unknown. V and J calls and clone size are as listed in that table; D and trimming were resolved from the DNA. This sample gives approximately 350,000 clones in total; under 70% of them show up just once. Jointly, the top ten make up just under 6.5% of the sample.

This receptor was obtained from a human donor with chronic lymphocytic leukemia. The chain links TRBV5-1 with TRBJ1-1; no D gene can be assigned with confidence. Here the sequenced sample was PBMCs, taken after 36 months of ibrutinib treatment. The CDR3 has the sequence CASSLGGNTEAFF. In nucleotides, the sequence is TGCGCCAGCAGCTTGGGGGGAAACACTGAAGCTTTCTTT.